This T cell receptor beta chain was identified in a study of OX40 agonist ivuxolimab in advanced cancers. Notes on the study in general: Dose levels from 0.1 to 3.0 mg/kg saw CD4+ and CD8+ blood T cells expand clonally by week 6. Some nonresponders also had low normalized T-cell clonal expansion. More expanded clones were seen, on average, in CD8+ T cells than in CD4+.

The method was immunoSEQ multiplex PCR; TCRdb's version includes in-frame clones alone and lacks a portion of them. The table lists some 29,000 clones, about 88% of them singletons, with roughly 18% in the top ten. Germline-derived CDR1 and CDR2 are MDHEN and SYDVKM. Trimming shortened V by 5 bases and J by 1 base, and 11 bases separated the two germline ends. The CDR3 totals 14 residues. Regarding this clone: The antigen remains undetermined.

The chain has TRBV28 and TRBJ1-2; D is undetermined. The specimen was CD4+ or CD8+ T cells sorted from blood, collected in a trial of the OX40 agonist ivuxolimab. The clonotype comes from an adult with an advanced solid tumor such as melanoma, head and neck, liver or kidney cancer. The CDR3 nucleotides read TGTGCCAGCAGTCCCCCCAGTCATAACTATGGCTACACCTTC. Translated, it gives CASSPPSHNYGYTF.